Each of the 3 T cell receptor beta chains below was sequenced from the same sample in a study of blood T cell repertoires in COVID-19. Libraries were prepared by immunoSEQ multiplex PCR; TCRdb keeps only in-frame clonotypes and omits some of them. The table has roughly 190,000 clones, 82% seen once. Input material: PBMCs or T cells enriched from blood (not recorded which). The receptors derive from a woman aged 55-69 years with acute COVID-19.

The chain links TRBV11-2 to TRBJ2-1, with TRBD2 matching over 15 bases. CDR1 and CDR2 (germline): SGHAT, FQNNGV. V shed 4 bases, J shed 7 bases, and the junction held 8 bases outside the gene matches. CDR3 length: 17 amino acids. The CDR3 bases are TGTGCCAGCAGCTCCGCCGGGACTAGCGGGAGGCTGAATGAGCAGTTCTTC. Translation: CASSSAGTSGRLNEQFF.

The chain combines TRBV5-4 with TRBJ1-2, with D tentatively TRBD1 (5 bases). Deletions cut 1 base from V and 5 bases from J, with 15 bases between. This CDR3 region has 15 residues. Per germline, CDR1 SGHNT and CDR2 YYREEE (reference sequence). CDR3 loop: CASSLYGDGGYGYTF. The DNA for the CDR3 is TGTGCCAGCAGCTTGTATGGCGACGGGGGGTATGGCTACACCTTC.

The rearrangement uses TRBV4-3 and TRBJ2-5; D remains ambiguous. Germline V lookup: CDR1 LGHNA, CDR2 YSLEER. V was clipped by 0 bases and J by 5 bases, with 13 bases between them. The CDR3 length is 15 residues. The CDR3: CASSQDLGSYETQYF. CDR3 coding DNA: TGCGCCAGCAGCCAAGATCTAGGTAGCTATGAGACCCAGTACTTC.